This T cell receptor beta chain was sequenced for a study of blood T cell repertoires in COVID-19. Study summary: From T cells, B-cell-depleted T cells, or PBMCs came the material, which was cDNA or gDNA.

In the authors' methods: Counts of nucleated cells, estimated from reference gene primer amplification, were obtained. TCRdb keeps only in-frame clones here, not all; method: immunoSEQ multiplex PCR. Clonal size and the V and J genes are those of that table, whereas D and trimming came from the DNA. The repertoire holds about 170,000 clones, with over 70% as singletons. Sample: peripheral blood. The clonotype originates from a man in his sixties or seventies with acute or convalescent COVID-19.

The CDR3 nucleotides are TGTGCCAGTAGTATATTTGGCGGGAGGAGGACCGGGGAGCTGTTTTTT. Translation: CASSIFGGRRTGELFF. The chain is built from TRBV19 and TRBJ2-2, with TRBD2 matching 8 bases. The ends lost 2 bases at V and 5 bases at J; junction bases unmatched: 7. This CDR3 has 16 residues. The V gene's germline CDR1 is LNHDA and CDR2 SQIVND (reference sequence).